This passage covers 17 T cell receptor beta chains from one sample sequenced in a study of cytomegalovirus exposure and HLA in healthy donors (dated by TCRdb to 2016 to 2017). Libraries came from the immunoSEQ multiplex PCR assay. The multiplex PCR relied on a mix of 60 forward primers for TCR Vbeta segments and 13 reverse primers for TCR Jbeta segments. This is the immuneACCESS table as TCRdb keeps it, with only in-frame sequences that have V and J called. A part of the clones is gone; compared with another copy, unresolved V genes explain less than half, and the rest is unexplained. Here the sample has about 140,000 clones; more than 60% occur a single time. The ten largest clones take up approximately 1.7% of the sample. The sequenced sample was PBMCs. These receptors originate from a male donor in good health and CMV-seronegative.

V usage is TRBV6-5 and J usage is TRBJ2-5, with TRBD2 as a possible D gene (5 bases). The DNA end lines up better with TRBJ2-7; the J call may be wrong. The CDR3 extends over 12 amino acids. The V gene's germline CDR1 is MNHEY and CDR2 SVGAGI. CDR3 sequence reads: CASQTSSYEQYF. DNA of the CDR3: TGTGCCAGCCAAACTAGTTCTTACGAGCAGTACTTC.

The table lists this clone with a count of one. The gene calls are TRBV18 and TRBJ1-6; TRBD1 agrees at 9 bases. V lost 4 bases and J lost 8; bases outside the gene matches: 6. The CDR3 has 15 amino acids. Per the germline V gene, CDR1 is KGHSH and CDR2 is LQKENI. CDR3 sequence: CASSRSDRGDSPLHF. In nucleotides, the CDR3 is TGTGCCAGCTCACGATCCGACAGGGGGGATTCACCCCTCCACTTT.

This clone was seen once. V and J are TRBV29-1 and TRBJ1-6; 9 bases fit TRBD1. This CDR3 contains 18 residues. The ends lost 6 bases at V and 6 bases at J; junction bases unmatched: 18. In germline, CDR1 is SQVTM, CDR2 ANQGSEA. This CDR3 reads CSVVRDRVGLVVNSPLHF. The CDR3 DNA reads as TGCAGCGTCGTACGGGACAGGGTCGGTTTGGTCGTTAATTCACCCCTCCACTTT.

This clone has just a few counts. The genes are TRBV13 and TRBJ2-7; D gene ambiguous. V lost 0 bases to trimming and J lost 7 bases, with 13 bases between them. This CDR3 is built from 14 residues. CDR1 is PRHDT and CDR2 is FYEKMQ in the germline V gene (reference sequence). For the CDR3, the DNA is TGTGCCAGCAGCTTAGGCCGCCCGACTTCGGAGCAGTACTTC. This translates into CASSLGRPTSEQYF.

The V and J genes are TRBV7-9 and TRBJ1-6, with D perhaps TRBD1 (5 bases). Germline V CDR1 and CDR2: SEHNR, FQNEAQ (reference sequence). The length of the CDR3 is 13 residues. Trimming took 7 bases from V and 6 from J, leaving 10 bases between them. The CDR3 region is CASTDSPNSPLHF. CDR3 sequence (DNA): TGTGCCAGCACCGACAGTCCTAATTCACCCCTCCACTTT.

The chain has TRBV10-3 and TRBJ1-1; 8 nucleotides line up with TRBD1. The germline gives CDR1 ENHRY, CDR2 SYGVKD. This CDR3 region has 14 residues. J gave up 1 base and V 6 bases, and 4 bases lay outside the gene matches. CDR3 in amino acids: CAIRTGTGNTEAFF. The CDR3 region has the DNA TGTGCCATCAGAACCGGGACAGGGAACACTGAAGCTTTCTTT.

This rearrangement joins TRBV19 to TRBJ2-2; perhaps TRBD1 as D (6 bases). The CDR3 contains 13 residues. V dropped 7 bases and J dropped 0 bases, with 6 bases sitting between them. Germline CDR1 is LNHDA and CDR2 is SQIVND (reference sequence). The CDR3 sequence is CASTGANTGELFF. CDR3 in DNA: TGTGCCAGTACAGGGGCGAACACCGGGGAGCTGTTTTTT.

This clone has more than one count but fewer than ten. The chain carries TRBV20-1 and TRBJ1-1; D possibly corresponds to TRBD1 (6 bases). Germline values: CDR1 DFQATT, CDR2 SNEGSKA (reference sequence). Trimming shortened V by 3 bases and J by 9 bases, and 11 bases separated the two germline ends. The CDR3 length is 11 residues. Here the CDR3 DNA reads TGCAGTGCTAGCGGTGGGGGCAAAGCTTTCTTT. Translated: CSASGGGKAFF.

This clone was counted between two and nine times. The V gene is TRBV7-9, the J gene TRBJ1-1; D uncertain. From germline, CDR1 is SEHNR and CDR2 FQNEAQ (reference sequence). Trimming took 7 bases from V and 11 from J, leaving 26 bases between them. The CDR3 is 15 amino acids. The CDR3 reads CASTLTGGPRFGAFF. The CDR3, as DNA: TGTGCCAGCACCCTCACTGGTGGGCCGCGATTTGGGGCTTTCTTT.

The gene calls are TRBV11-3 and TRBJ2-5, with TRBD2 identical over 8 bases. The J segment lost 0 bases and the V segment lost 5 bases, leaving 5 bases of the junction unmatched. Germline V gene sequence: CDR1 SGHNT, CDR2 YENEEA. The CDR3 consists of 15 residues. CDR3 DNA sequence: TGTGCCAGCAGCCGAGGACTAGCCCACCAAGAGACCCAGTACTTC. Translating it yields CASSRGLAHQETQYF.

This clone has only one observation. The genes are TRBV10-2 and TRBJ2-2; no definite D call. The CDR3 loop spans 11 amino acids. CDR1 and CDR2 (germline): WSHSY, SAAADI. V was shortened by 5 bases and J by 5 bases, with 3 bases between the two germline ends. CDR3 loop: CASSQTGELFF. The CDR3 DNA reads TGCGCCAGCAGTCAAACCGGGGAGCTGTTTTTT.

The chain is built from TRBV28 and TRBJ2-4; TRBD2 might be the D (6 bases). V lost 3 bases and J 9 bases, leaving 15 bases between the germline ends. CDR1 and CDR2 from the germline V gene are MDHEN and SYDVKM. The CDR3 length is 14 residues. The CDR3 DNA is TGTGCCAGCAGTTTTGCGACTAGGGAAAGCATTCAGTACTTC. Encoded protein: CASSFATRESIQYF.

The chain uses TRBV6-5 and TRBJ2-3; 8 bases agree with TRBD2. There are 16 residues in the CDR3. J lost 4 bases, V lost 1 base, and 7 bases had no gene match. Germline assignment: CDR1 MNHEY and CDR2 SVGAGI. The DNA of the CDR3 is TGTGCCAGCAGTTACTTCGACGGGGGGGCCGCAGATACGCAGTATTTT. Protein sequence: CASSYFDGGAADTQYF.

CDR3 nucleotides: TGTGCCAGCCAGACGGGGGGACATCAGCCCCAGCATTTT. Encoded protein: CASQTGGHQPQHF. The chain carries TRBV6-1 and TRBJ1-5; possible D gene TRBD1, 5 bases. The CDR3 is 13 residues long. Germline V gene lookup returns CDR1 MNHNS and CDR2 SASEGT. Trimming cost V 8 bases and J 5 bases, with 13 bases left between them.

This clone was recorded a few times. The chain joins TRBV7-3 to TRBJ2-1, with a weak D call TRBD1 (5 bases). The CDR3 has 15 amino acids. Germline values: CDR1 SGHTA, CDR2 FQGTGA. The V end lost 0 bases, the J end lost 3 bases, and 9 bases lay between the germline ends. In nucleotides, the CDR3 is TGTGCCAGCAGCTTAACGGGTCAGGGCTACAATGAGCAGTTCTTC. Protein: CASSLTGQGYNEQFF. Supplemented by reference TRBV7-3 and TRBJ2-1, the full variable domain reads GAGVSQTPSNKVTEKGKYVELRCDPISGHTALYWYRQSLGQGPEFLIYFQGTGAADDSGLPNDRFFAVRPEGSVSTLKIQRTERGDSAVYLCASSLTGQGYNEQFFGPGTRLTVL.

This clone has only one observation. The chain carries TRBV5-1 and TRBJ2-7, with 7 positions matching TRBD1. The trim removed 0 bases at V and 6 bases at J, leaving 3 bases unmatched. This CDR3 has 13 amino acids. CDR1 and CDR2 from the germline V gene are SGHRS and YFSETQ. This chain's CDR3 is CASSLGGGGEQYF. CDR3 DNA sequence: TGCGCCAGCAGCTTGGGAGGGGGCGGCGAGCAGTACTTC.

Turning to this clone: The sample holds other DNA sequences that translate to the same CDR3. The chain carries TRBV6-5 and TRBJ2-3; D is perhaps TRBD2 (5 bases). Germline-derived CDR1 and CDR2 are MNHEY and SVGAGI. This CDR3 region has 13 residues. The V gene lost 4 bases and the J gene lost 0 bases, with 5 bases spanning the gap. The CDR3 nucleotides are TGTGCCAGCAGTTCGGGGAGCACAGATACGCAGTATTTT. This codes for CASSSGSTDTQYF.